This T cell receptor (beta chain) was observed in a study of blood T cell repertoires in COVID-19. On the study more broadly: The study drew acute and convalescent COVID-19 samples from the United States, Italy and Spain.

Adults between about 18 and 89 years of age took part from fewer than 30 US areas. Between the trimmed V and J ends, which lost 5 bases and 2 bases, there was a span of 10 bases. CDR3 length: 13 amino acids. Germline loops: CDR1 MNHEY, CDR2 SMNVEV (reference sequence). Under the authors' procedure: By means of reference gene primer amplification, nucleated cell counts were estimated. Clones were sequenced by immunoSEQ multiplex PCR, and TCRdb holds only the in-frame ones, with some missing. The V and J calls and clone size come from that table; D and trimming were worked out from the DNA. This sample has approximately 220,000 clones; roughly 85% occur once, and the top ten carry approximately 4.2%.

Material for sequencing was PBMCs or T cells enriched from blood (not recorded which). This clonotype was sampled from a woman aged 40 to 50 with acute COVID-19. This chain links TRBV27 with TRBJ2-7, with a weak D call TRBD2 (5 bases). CDR3 sequence (DNA): TGTGCCAGCAGTCCTGGACTGGCCTACGAGCAGTACTTC. It codes for CASSPGLAYEQYF.